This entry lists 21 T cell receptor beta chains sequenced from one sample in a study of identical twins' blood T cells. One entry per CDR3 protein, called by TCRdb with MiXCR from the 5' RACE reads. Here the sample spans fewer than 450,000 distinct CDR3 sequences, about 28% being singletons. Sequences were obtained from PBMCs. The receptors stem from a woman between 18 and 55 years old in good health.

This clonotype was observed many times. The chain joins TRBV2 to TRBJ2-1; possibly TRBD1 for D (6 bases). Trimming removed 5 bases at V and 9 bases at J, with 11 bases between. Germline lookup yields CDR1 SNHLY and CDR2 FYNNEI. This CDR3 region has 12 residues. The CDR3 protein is CASSPQGSEQFF. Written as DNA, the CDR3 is TGTGCCAGCAGTCCACAGGGAAGTGAGCAGTTCTTC.

The CDR3 protein is CASSYSESAGTANTYTDTQYF. In DNA form, the CDR3 reads TGTGCCAGCAGTTACTCGGAATCCGCCGGGACTGCCAATACCTACACAGATACGCAGTATTTT. The chain couples TRBV6-5 to TRBJ2-3; possibly TRBD2 for D (6 bases). Trimming removed 0 bases from V and 2 bases from J, with 27 bases in between. Germline V lookup: CDR1 MNHEY, CDR2 SVGAGI. The CDR3 is made up of 21 amino acids.

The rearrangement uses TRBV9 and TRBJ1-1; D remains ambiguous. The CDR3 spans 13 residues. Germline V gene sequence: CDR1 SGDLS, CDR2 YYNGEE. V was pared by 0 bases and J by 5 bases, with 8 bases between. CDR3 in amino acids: CASSVAAGTEAFF. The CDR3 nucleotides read TGTGCCAGCAGCGTAGCGGCAGGTACTGAAGCTTTCTTT.

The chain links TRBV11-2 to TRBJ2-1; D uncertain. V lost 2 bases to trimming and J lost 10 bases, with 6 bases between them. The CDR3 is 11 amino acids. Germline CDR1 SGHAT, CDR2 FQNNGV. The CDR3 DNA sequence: TGTGCCAGCAGCTTATGGCTAGAGCAGTTCTTC. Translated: CASSLWLEQFF.

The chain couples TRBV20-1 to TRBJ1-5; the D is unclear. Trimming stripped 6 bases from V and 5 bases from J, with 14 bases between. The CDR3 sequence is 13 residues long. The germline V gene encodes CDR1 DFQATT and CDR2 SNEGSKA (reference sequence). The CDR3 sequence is CSAEKGRDQPQHF. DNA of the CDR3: TGCAGTGCGGAGAAGGGTCGAGATCAGCCCCAGCATTTT.

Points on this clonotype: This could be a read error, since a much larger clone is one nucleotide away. The CDR3 sequence is CASSSRAGNQPQHF. CDR3 DNA: TGTGCCAGCAGCTCACGGGCAGGGAATCAGCCCCAGCATTTT. V and J are TRBV11-3 and TRBJ1-5; D perhaps matches TRBD1 (5 bases). The CDR3 is 14 amino acids. Trimming cost V 4 bases and J 4 bases, with 11 bases left between them. Per the germline V gene, CDR1 is SGHNT and CDR2 is YENEEA.

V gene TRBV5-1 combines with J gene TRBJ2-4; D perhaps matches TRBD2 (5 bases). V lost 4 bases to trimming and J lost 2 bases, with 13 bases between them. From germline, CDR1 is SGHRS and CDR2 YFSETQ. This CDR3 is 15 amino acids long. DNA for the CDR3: TGCGCCAGCAGCCCAACCCTAGCTTCCAAAAACATTCAGTACTTC. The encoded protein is CASSPTLASKNIQYF.

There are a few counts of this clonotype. The CDR3 nucleotides read TGTGCCAGCAGCTTAGTTAGGGGCCCGGGACACTCAAATTCACCCCTCCACTTT. Amino acids: CASSLVRGPGHSNSPLHF. The rearrangement uses TRBV11-2 and TRBJ1-6; the D gene is possibly TRBD1 (6 bases). The germline V gene encodes CDR1 SGHAT and CDR2 FQNNGV. V was pared by 1 base and J by 7 bases, with 20 bases between. The CDR3 contains 18 residues.

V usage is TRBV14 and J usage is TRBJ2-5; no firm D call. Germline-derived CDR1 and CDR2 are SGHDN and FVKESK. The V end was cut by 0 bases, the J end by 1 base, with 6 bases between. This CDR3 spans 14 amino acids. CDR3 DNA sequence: TGTGCCAGCAGCCAAGACTGGGGCCAAGAGACCCAGTACTTC. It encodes CASSQDWGQETQYF.

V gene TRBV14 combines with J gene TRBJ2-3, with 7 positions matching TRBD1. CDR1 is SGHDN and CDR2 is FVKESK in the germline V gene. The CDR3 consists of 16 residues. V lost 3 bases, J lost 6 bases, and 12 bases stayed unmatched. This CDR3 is CASSHIVGGVGDTQYF. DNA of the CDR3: TGTGCCAGCAGCCATATTGTAGGGGGCGTCGGGGATACGCAGTATTTT.

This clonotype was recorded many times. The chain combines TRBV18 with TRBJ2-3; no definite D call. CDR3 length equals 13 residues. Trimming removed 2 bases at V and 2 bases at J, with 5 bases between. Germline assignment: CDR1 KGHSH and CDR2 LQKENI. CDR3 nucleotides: TGTGCCAGCTCACCAGACCTCACAGATACGCAGTATTTT. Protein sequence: CASSPDLTDTQYF.

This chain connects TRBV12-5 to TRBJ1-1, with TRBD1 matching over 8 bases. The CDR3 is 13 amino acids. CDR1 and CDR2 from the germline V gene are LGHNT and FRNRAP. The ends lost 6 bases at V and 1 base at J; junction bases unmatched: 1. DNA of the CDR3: TGTGCTAGTGGAGGACAGGGGAACACTGAAGCTTTCTTT. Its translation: CASGGQGNTEAFF.

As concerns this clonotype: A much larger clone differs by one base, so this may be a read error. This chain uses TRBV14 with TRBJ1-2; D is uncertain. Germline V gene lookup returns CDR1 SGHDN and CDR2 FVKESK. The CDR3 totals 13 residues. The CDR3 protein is CAGSQDPGFGYTF. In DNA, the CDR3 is TGTGCCGGCAGCCAAGATCCCGGGTTTGGCTACACCTTC. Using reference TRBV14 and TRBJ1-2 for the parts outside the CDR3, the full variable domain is EAGVTQFPSHSVIEKGQTVTLRCDPISGHDNLYWYRRVMGKEIKFLLHFVKESKQDESGMPNNRFLAERTGGTYSTLKVQPAELEDSGVYFCAGSQDPGFGYTFGSGTRLTVV.

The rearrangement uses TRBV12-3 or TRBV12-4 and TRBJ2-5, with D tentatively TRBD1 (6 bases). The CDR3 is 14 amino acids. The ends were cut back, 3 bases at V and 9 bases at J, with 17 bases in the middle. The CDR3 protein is CASSFPGHPSSQYF. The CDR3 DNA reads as TGTGCCAGCAGTTTTCCGGGACACCCATCATCCCAGTACTTC.

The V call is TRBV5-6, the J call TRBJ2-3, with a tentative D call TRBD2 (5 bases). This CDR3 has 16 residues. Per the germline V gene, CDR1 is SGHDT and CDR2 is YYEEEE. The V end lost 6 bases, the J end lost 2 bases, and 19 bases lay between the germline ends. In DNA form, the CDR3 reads TGTGCCAGCACCCGAGACGAGACTACCTCCACAGATACGCAGTATTTT. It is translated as CASTRDETTSTDTQYF.

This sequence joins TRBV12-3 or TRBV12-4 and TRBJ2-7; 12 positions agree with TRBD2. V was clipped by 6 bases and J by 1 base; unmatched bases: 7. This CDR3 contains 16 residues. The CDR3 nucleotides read TGTGCCAGCAGCCCTAGCGGGGGGGCACTATCCTACGAGCAGTACTTC. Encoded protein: CASSPSGGALSYEQYF.

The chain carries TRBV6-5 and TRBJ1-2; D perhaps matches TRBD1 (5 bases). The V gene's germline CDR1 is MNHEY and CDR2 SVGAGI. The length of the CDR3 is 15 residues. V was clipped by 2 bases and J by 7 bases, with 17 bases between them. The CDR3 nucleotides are TGTGCCAGCAGTTACACGGCAGGGAAGTACTGTGGCTACACCTTC. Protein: CASSYTAGKYCGYTF.

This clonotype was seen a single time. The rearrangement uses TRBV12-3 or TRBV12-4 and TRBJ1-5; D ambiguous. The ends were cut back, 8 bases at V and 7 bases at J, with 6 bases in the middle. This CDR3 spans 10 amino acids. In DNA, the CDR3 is TGTGCCAGCGGAAGACAGCCCCAGCATTTT. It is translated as CASGRQPQHF.

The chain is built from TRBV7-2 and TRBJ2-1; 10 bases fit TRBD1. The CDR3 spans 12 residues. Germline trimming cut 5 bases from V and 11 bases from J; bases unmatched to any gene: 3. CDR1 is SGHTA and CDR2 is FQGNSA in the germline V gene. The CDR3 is CASSQTGGKQFF. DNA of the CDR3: TGTGCCAGCAGCCAGACAGGGGGCAAGCAGTTCTTC.

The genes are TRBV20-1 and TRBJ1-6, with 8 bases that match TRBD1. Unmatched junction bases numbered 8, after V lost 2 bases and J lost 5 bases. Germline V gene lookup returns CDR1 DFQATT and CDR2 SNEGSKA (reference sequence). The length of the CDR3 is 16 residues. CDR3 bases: TGCAGTGCTAGAAAGACAGGGGCTCCCCATAATTCACCCCTCCACTTT. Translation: CSARKTGAPHNSPLHF.

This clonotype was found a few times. CDR3 sequence reads: CASSLGRAVAQHF. The DNA of the CDR3 is TGTGCCAGCAGTTTAGGCCGGGCAGTGGCCCAGCATTTT. This rearrangement joins TRBV6-2 or TRBV6-3 to TRBJ1-5; D is ambiguous. Per germline, CDR1 MNHEY and CDR2 SVGEGT. The CDR3 length is 13 residues. V was cut by 4 bases and J by 11 bases, with 15 bases left in between.